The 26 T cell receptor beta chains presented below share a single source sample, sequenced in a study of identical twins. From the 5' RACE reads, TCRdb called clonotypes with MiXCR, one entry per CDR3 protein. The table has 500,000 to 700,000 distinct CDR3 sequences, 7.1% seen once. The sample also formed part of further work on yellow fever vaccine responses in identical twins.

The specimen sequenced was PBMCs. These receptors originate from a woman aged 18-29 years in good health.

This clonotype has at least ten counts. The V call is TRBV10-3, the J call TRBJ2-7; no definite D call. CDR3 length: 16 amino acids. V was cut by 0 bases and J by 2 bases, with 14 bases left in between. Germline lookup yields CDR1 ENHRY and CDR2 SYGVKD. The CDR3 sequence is CAISESVAGRPYEQYF. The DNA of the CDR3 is TGTGCCATCAGTGAGTCAGTAGCTGGACGCCCCTACGAGCAGTACTTC.

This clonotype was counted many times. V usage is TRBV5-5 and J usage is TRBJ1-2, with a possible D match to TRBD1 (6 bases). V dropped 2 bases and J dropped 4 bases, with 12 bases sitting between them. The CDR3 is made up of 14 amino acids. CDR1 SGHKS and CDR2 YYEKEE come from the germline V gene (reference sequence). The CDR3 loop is CASSLADSRYGYTF. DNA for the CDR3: TGTGCCAGCAGCTTAGCGGACAGCCGCTATGGCTACACCTTC.

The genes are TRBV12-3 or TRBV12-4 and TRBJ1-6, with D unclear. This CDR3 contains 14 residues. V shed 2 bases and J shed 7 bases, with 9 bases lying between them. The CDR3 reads CASSLQQRNSPLHF. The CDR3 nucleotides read TGTGCCAGCAGTTTACAGCAGAGGAATTCACCCCTCCACTTT.

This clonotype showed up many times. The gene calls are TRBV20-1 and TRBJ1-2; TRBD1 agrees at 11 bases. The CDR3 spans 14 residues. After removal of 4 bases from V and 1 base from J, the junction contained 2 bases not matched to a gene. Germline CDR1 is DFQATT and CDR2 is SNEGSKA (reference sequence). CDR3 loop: CSAIGTGGNYGYTF. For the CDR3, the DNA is TGCAGTGCTATCGGGACAGGGGGTAACTATGGCTACACCTTC.

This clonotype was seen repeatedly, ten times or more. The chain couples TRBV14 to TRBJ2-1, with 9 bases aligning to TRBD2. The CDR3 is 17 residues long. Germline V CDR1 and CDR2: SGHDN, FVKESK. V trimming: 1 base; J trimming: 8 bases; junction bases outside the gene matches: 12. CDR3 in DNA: TGTGCCAGCAGCCAAGTCCGTGGTAGCGGGAGTAGTTATGAGCAGTTCTTC. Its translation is CASSQVRGSGSSYEQFF.

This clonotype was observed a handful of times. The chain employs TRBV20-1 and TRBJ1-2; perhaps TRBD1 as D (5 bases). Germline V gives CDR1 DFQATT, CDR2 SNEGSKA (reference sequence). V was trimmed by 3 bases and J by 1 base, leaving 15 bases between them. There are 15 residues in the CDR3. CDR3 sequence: CSARSAGKNNYGYTF. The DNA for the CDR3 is TGCAGTGCTAGGTCGGCAGGGAAGAATAACTATGGCTACACCTTC.

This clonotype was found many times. CDR3 sequence: CSARDGTSGRVQETQYF. The CDR3 bases are TGCAGTGCTAGAGATGGGACTAGCGGGAGAGTACAAGAGACCCAGTACTTC. The chain joins TRBV20-1 to TRBJ2-5; TRBD2 matches 14 bases. Losses at the gene ends were 0 bases for V and 2 bases for J; bases not matched to a gene: 5. In germline, CDR1 is DFQATT, CDR2 SNEGSKA (reference sequence). The CDR3 length is 17 residues.

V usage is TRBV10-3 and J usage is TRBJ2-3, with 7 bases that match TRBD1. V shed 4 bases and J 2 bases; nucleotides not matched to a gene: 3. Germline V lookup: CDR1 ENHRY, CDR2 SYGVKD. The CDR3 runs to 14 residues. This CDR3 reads CAISVGQTTDTQYF. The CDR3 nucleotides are TGTGCCATCAGTGTGGGACAGACCACAGATACGCAGTATTTT.

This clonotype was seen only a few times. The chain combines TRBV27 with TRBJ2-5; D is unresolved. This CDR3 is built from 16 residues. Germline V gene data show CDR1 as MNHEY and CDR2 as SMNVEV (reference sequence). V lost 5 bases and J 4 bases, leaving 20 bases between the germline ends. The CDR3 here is CASSPLLGKALETQYF. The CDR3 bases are TGTGCCAGCAGTCCCTTATTAGGGAAAGCCCTAGAGACCCAGTACTTC.

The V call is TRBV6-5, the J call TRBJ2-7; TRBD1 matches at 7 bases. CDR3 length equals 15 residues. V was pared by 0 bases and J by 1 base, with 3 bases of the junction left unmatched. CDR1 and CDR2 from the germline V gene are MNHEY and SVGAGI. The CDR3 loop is CASSYSYRGSYEQYF. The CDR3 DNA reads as TGTGCCAGCAGTTACTCGTACAGGGGTTCCTACGAGCAGTACTTC.

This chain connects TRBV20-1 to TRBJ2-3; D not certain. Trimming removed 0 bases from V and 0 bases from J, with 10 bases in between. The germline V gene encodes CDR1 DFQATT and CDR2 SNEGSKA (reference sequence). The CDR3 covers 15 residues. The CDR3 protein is CSARDFDTSTDTQYF. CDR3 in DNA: TGCAGTGCTAGAGATTTTGACACTAGCACAGATACGCAGTATTTT.

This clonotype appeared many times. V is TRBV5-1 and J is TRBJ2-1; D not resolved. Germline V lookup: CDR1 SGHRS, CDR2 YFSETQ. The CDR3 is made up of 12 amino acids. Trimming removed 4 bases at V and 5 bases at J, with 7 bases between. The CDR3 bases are TGCGCCAGCAGCACCCCCAACAATGAGCAGTTCTTC. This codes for CASSTPNNEQFF.

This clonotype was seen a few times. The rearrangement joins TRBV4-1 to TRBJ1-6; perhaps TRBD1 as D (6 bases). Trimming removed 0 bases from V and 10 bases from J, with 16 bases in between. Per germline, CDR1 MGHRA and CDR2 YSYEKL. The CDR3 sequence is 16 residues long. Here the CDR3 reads CASSQDLGGGGSPLHF. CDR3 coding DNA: TGCGCCAGCAGCCAAGATCTCGGAGGGGGAGGGTCACCCCTCCACTTT.

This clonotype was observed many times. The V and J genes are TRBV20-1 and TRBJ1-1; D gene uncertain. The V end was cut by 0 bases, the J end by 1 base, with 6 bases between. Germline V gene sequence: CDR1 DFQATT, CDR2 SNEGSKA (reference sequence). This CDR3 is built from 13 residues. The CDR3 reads CSARDPWNTEAFF. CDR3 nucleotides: TGCAGTGCTAGAGATCCGTGGAACACTGAAGCTTTCTTT.

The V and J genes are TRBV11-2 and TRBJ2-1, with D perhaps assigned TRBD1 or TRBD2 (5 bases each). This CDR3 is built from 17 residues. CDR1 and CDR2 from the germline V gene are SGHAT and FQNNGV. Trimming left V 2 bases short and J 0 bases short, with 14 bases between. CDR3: CASSLPGTLSSYNEQFF. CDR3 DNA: TGTGCCAGCAGCTTACCAGGGACCCTTAGCTCCTACAATGAGCAGTTCTTC.

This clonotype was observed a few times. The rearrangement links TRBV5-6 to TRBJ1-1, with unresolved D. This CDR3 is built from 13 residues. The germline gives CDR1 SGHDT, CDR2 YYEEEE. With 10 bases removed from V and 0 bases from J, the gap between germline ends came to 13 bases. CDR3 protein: CAGGSYMNTEAFF. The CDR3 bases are TGTGCCGGAGGGTCCTACATGAACACTGAAGCTTTCTTT. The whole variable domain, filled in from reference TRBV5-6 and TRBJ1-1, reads DAGVTQSPTHLIKTRGQQVTLRCSPKSGHDTVSWYQQALGQGPQFIFQYYEEEERQRGNFPDRFSGHQFPNYSSELNVNALLLGDSALYLCAGGSYMNTEAFFGQGTRLTVV.

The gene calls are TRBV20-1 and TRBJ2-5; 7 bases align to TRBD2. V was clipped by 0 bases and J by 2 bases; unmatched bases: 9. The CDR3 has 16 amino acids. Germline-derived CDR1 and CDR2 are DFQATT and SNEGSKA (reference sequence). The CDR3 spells CSAREIAGKLQETQYF. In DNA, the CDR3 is TGCAGTGCTAGAGAAATAGCGGGCAAACTACAAGAGACCCAGTACTTC.

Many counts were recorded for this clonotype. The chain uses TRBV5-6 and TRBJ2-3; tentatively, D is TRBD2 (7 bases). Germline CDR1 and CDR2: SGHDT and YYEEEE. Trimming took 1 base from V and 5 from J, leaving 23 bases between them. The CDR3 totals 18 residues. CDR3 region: CASSLRTPTRGLRDTQYF. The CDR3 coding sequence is TGTGCCAGCAGCTTGAGGACCCCGACGCGGGGGCTTAGAGATACGCAGTATTTT. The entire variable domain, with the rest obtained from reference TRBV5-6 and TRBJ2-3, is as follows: DAGVTQSPTHLIKTRGQQVTLRCSPKSGHDTVSWYQQALGQGPQFIFQYYEEEERQRGNFPDRFSGHQFPNYSSELNVNALLLGDSALYLCASSLRTPTRGLRDTQYFGPGTRLTVL.

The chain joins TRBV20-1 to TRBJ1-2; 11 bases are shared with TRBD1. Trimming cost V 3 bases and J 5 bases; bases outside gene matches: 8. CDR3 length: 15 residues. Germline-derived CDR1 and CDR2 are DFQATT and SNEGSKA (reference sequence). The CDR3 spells CSARRTGGREYGYTF. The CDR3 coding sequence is TGCAGTGCTAGGAGGACAGGGGGCCGTGAATATGGCTACACCTTC.

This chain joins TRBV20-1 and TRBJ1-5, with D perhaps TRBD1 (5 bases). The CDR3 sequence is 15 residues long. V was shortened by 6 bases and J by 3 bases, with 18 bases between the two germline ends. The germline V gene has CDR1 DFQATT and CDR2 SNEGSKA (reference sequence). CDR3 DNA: TGCAGTGCAACGCTAGCGGGGGGAAACAATCAGCCCCAGCATTTT. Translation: CSATLAGGNNQPQHF.

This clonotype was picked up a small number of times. Written as DNA, the CDR3 is TGTGCTAGTGCCAGACAGGGGAACGGACTTAGCAATCAGCCCCAGCATTTT. It codes for CASARQGNGLSNQPQHF. The chain couples TRBV12-5 to TRBJ1-5; TRBD1 agrees at 8 bases. Germline V CDR1 and CDR2: LGHNT, FRNRAP. This CDR3 has 17 amino acids. V trimming: 7 bases; J trimming: 0 bases; junction bases outside the gene matches: 11.

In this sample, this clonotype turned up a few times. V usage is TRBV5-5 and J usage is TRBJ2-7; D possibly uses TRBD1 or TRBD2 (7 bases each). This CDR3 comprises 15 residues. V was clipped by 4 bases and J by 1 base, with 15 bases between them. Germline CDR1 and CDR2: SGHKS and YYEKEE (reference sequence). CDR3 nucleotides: TGTGCCAGCAGCCCCTACAGGGGAGGGTCCTACGAGCAGTACGTC. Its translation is CASSPYRGGSYEQYV.

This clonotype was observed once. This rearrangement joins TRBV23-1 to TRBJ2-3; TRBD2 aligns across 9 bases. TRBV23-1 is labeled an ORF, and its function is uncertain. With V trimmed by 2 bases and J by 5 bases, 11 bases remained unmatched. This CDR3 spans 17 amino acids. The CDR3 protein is CASSQTAGGPWGDTQYF. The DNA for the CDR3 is TGCGCCAGCAGTCAAACAGCGGGGGGTCCTTGGGGAGATACGCAGTATTTT.

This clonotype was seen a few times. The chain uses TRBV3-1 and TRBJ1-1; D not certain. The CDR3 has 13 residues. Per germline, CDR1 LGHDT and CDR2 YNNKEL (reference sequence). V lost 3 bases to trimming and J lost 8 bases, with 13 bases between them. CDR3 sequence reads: CASSHSGEAEAFF. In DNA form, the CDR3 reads TGTGCCAGCAGCCATTCCGGGGAGGCCGAAGCTTTCTTT.

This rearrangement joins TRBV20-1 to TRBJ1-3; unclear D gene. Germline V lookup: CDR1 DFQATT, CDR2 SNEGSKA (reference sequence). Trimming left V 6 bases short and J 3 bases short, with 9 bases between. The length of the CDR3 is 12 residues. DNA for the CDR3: TGCAGTGCCGGGCGAATTGGAAACACCATATATTTT. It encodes CSAGRIGNTIYF.

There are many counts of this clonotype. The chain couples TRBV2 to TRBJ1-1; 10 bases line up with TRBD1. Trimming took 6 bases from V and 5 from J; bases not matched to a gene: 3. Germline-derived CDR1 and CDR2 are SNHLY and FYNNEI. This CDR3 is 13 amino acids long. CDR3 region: CASRGTGVTEAFF. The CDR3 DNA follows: TGTGCCAGCAGAGGGACAGGGGTTACTGAAGCTTTCTTT.